The rows below give T cell receptor beta chains drawn from one sample of a study of T-cell reconstitution after alpha-beta-depleted transplantation in children. TCRdb itself ran the PCR reads through MiXCR, one entry per CDR3 protein. The sample has around 29,000 distinct CDR3 sequences, around 6.3% seen once. The specimen comprised PBMCs, mostly from graft donor cells, sampled 180 days after TCRalphabeta/CD19-depleted stem cell transplant. The receptors were gathered from a male patient younger than 18 who had a stem cell transplant for acute myeloid leukemia, so the T cells may come from the graft donor. Both conserved end residues are part of each CDR3. Fields, in order: clone size, V gene, J gene, D gene, CDR3 DNA, CDR3 protein. D genes are given only for firm matches. Only part of the rows carry a size: once, few, many, or a class if the clone is expanded.

>many|TRBV7-9|TRBJ1-3|.
TGTGCCAGCAGCTTACCCGGAGCTGGAAACACCATATATTTT
CASSLPGAGNTIYF
>many|TRBV18|TRBJ2-5|.
TGTGCCTCGACGGACAGCCAAGAGACCCAGTACTTC
CASTDSQETQYF
>many|TRBV7-3|TRBJ2-1|TRBD2
TGTGCCAGCAGCTTAAGGGCGGGAGACTCCCCACACAATGAGCAGTTCTTC
CASSLRAGDSPHNEQFF
>many|TRBV3-1|TRBJ2-7|.
TGTGCCAGCAGCCAAGATAGTGGCCTCTCCTACGAGCAGTACTTC
CASSQDSGLSYEQYF
>many|TRBV6-5|TRBJ2-1|TRBD2
TGTGCCAGCAGCCCTCGGGGTCAAGCGGGAGGGCTTCGATACAATGAGCAGTTCTTC
CASSPRGQAGGLRYNEQFF
>many|TRBV7-2|TRBJ2-7|.
TGTGCCAGCAGCACAGACACAGGGGCGGGGGAGCAGTACTTC
CASSTDTGAGEQYF
>.|TRBV2|TRBJ2-1|TRBD2
TGTGCCAGCAGCGAAATTAAGGGACTAGCGGACAATGAGCAGTTCTTC
CASSEIKGLADNEQFF
>.|TRBV24-1|TRBJ2-2|TRBD1
TGTGGGGCCAGTGATCCGGGGACAGGTTACACCGGGGAGCTGTTTTTT
CGASDPGTGYTGELFF
>many|TRBV28|TRBJ2-7|.
TGTGCCAGCAGTGTTACGACCTACGAGCAGTACTTC
CASSVTTYEQYF
>many|TRBV27|TRBJ2-1|.
TGTGCCAGCAGTTCGGCTGTCGAGGGAGTAAGGGACAATGAGCAGTTCTTC
CASSSAVEGVRDNEQFF
>many|TRBV7-9|TRBJ2-3|TRBD2
TGTGCCAGCAGCTCCGGGTCGGCGGGAGGCACAGATACGCAGTATTTT
CASSSGSAGGTDTQYF
>many|TRBV6-5|TRBJ1-5|TRBD1
TGTGCCAGCAGTTACCGGACAGGGGATCAGCCCCAGCATTTT
CASSYRTGDQPQHF
>many|TRBV4-3|TRBJ2-2|TRBD2
TGCGCCAGCAGCCAAGAGTCTAGCGGGAGGTGGAACACCGGGGAGCTGTTTTTT
CASSQESSGRWNTGELFF
>.|TRBV11-2|TRBJ2-5|TRBD2
TGTGCCAGCAGCTTCTCCGCGGGAGGCATGGTTTATCAAGAGACCCAGTACTTC
CASSFSAGGMVYQETQYF
>many|TRBV7-3|TRBJ2-3|TRBD2
TGTGCCAGCAGTTCGCTAGCGGGCAGCACAGATACGCAGTATTTT
CASSSLAGSTDTQYF
>many|TRBV30|TRBJ2-2|.
TGTGCCTGGAAATGGGCCCACACCGGGGAGCTGTTTTTT
CAWKWAHTGELFF
>many|TRBV7-2|TRBJ1-2|.
TGTGCCAGCAGCTTAGTGGATACTGGCTATGGCTACACCTTC
CASSLVDTGYGYTF
>many|TRBV7-2|TRBJ2-2|TRBD2
TGTGCCAGCAGCCTGGGACTAGCAAGGGGGGTCGGGGAGCTGTTTTTT
CASSLGLARGVGELFF
>many|TRBV15|TRBJ2-3|.
TGTGCGACACGTGGGCTCGGGGGAGATACGCAGTATTTT
CATRGLGGDTQYF
>many|TRBV20-1|TRBJ1-5|TRBD1
TGCAGTGCCCAGGACAGGAGCAATCAGCCCCAGCATTTT
CSAQDRSNQPQHF
>.|TRBV2|TRBJ2-1|TRBD2
TGTGCCAGCATTGCTAGCGGGAGGAGTGAGCAGTTCTTC
CASIASGRSEQFF
>.|TRBV20-1|TRBJ2-2|.
TGCAGTGCTAGACAAACAACCAACACCGGGGAGCTGTTTTTT
CSARQTTNTGELFF
>.|TRBV11-2|TRBJ2-7|TRBD2
TGTGCCAGCAGCTCCTGGACTAGCGGGAGAGGGTTAAGGTCCTACGAGCAGTACTTC
CASSSWTSGRGLRSYEQYF
>many|TRBV28|TRBJ2-7|TRBD2
TGTGCCAGCAGCGCGCCGGGACTAGCGGAATACGAGCAGTACTTC
CASSAPGLAEYEQYF